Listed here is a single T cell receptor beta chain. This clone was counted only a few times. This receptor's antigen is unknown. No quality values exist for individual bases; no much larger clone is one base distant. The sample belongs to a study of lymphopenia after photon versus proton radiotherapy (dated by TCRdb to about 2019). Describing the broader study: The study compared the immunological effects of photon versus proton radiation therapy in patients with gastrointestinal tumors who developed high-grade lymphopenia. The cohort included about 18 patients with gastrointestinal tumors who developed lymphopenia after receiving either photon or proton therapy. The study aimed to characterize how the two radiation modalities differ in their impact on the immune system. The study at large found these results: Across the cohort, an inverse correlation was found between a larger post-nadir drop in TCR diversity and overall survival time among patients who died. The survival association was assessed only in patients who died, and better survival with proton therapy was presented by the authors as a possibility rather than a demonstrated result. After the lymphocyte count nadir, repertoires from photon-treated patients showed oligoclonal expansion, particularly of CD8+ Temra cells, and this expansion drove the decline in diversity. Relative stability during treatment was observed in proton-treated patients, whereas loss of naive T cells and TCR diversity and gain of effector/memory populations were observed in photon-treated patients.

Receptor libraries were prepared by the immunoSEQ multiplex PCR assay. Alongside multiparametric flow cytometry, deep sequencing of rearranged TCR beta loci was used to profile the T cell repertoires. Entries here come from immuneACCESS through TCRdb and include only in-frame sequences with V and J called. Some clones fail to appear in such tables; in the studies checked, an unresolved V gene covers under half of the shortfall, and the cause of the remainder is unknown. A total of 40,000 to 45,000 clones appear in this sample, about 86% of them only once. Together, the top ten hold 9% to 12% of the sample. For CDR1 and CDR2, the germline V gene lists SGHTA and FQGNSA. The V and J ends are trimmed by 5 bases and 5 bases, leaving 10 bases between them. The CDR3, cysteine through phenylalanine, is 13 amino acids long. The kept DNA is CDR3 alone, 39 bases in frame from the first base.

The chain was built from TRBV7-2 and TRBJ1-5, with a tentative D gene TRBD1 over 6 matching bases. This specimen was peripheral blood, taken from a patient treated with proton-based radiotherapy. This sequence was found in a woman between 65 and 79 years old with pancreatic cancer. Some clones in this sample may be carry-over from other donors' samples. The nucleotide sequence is TGTGCCAGCAGCCCCAGGACAGATCAGCCCCAGCATTTT. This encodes CASSPRTDQPQHF. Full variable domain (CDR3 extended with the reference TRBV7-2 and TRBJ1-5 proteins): GAGVSQSPSNKVTEKGKDVELRCDPISGHTALYWYRQSLGQGLEFLIYFQGNSAPDKSGLPSDRFSAERTGGSVSTLTIQRTQQEDSAVYLCASSPRTDQPQHFGDGTRLSIL.